A single sample is the source of the 26 T cell receptor beta chains below, sequenced in a study of vaccination and CD4 T cells after COVID-19. The study sequenced cultured CD4+ T cell DNA using the Oncomine TCR Beta short-read assay. One entry per CDR3 protein, called by TCRdb with MiXCR from the PCR reads. The sample shows about 15,000 distinct CDR3 sequences, 60% to 75% of them seen only once. Treatment specified: roughly nine-day PBMC culture with coronavirus spike peptide pools or control peptides (ViraFEST assay). No antigens are known for them. Sequencing input: CD4+ T cells from blood, cultured in vitro. The receptors were gathered from a human donor who had recovered from COVID-19.

The CDR3 protein is CSARPRDTNQPQHF. CDR3 in DNA: TGCAGTGCTAGGCCCCGGGACACCAATCAGCCCCAGCATTTT. This rearrangement joins TRBV20-1 to TRBJ1-5; a weak D match, TRBD1 (6 bases). The V end lost 3 bases, the J end lost 3 bases, and 12 bases lay between the germline ends. The CDR3 runs 14 residues. CDR1 and CDR2 from the germline V gene are DFQATT and SNEGSKA (reference sequence).

The chain couples TRBV20-1 to TRBJ2-7; 7 positions agree with TRBD2. The length of the CDR3 is 15 residues. The junction had 11 bases not matched to a gene; V was cut back by 1 base and J by 5 bases. Germline CDR1 and CDR2: DFQATT and SNEGSKA (reference sequence). The chain's CDR3 is CSARGASGNGDEQYF. CDR3 coding DNA: TGCAGTGCTAGAGGGGCTAGCGGAAACGGGGACGAGCAGTACTTC.

This chain links TRBV15 with TRBJ2-5; D may correspond to TRBD1 or TRBD2 (5 bases each). The ends were cut back, 3 bases at V and 2 bases at J, with 7 bases in the middle. The germline CDR1 and CDR2 sequences are LNHNV and YYDKDF (reference sequence). The CDR3 is made up of 13 amino acids. Written as DNA, the CDR3 is TGTGCCACCAGCAGGGGACCGCAAGAGACCCAGTACTTC. Translation: CATSRGPQETQYF.

A few counts support this clonotype. The chain has TRBV27 and TRBJ1-6; no firm D call. Germline lookup yields CDR1 MNHEY and CDR2 SMNVEV (reference sequence). The CDR3 runs to 14 residues. Trimming left V 4 bases short and J 7 bases short, with 11 bases between. CDR3 coding DNA: TGTGCCAGCAGTTGGCAGCCTCAAAATTCACCCCTCCACTTT. Translation: CASSWQPQNSPLHF.

Comments on this clonotype: A read error may produce the germline difference seen at one junction end. This sequence joins TRBV7-7 and TRBJ2-7, with 11 positions matching TRBD1. This CDR3 is 14 amino acids long. CDR1 and CDR2 from the germline V gene are SSHAT and FNYEAQ (reference sequence). As DNA, the CDR3 is TGTGCTAGCAGCTCGCCGGGACAGGGGGACGAGCAGTACTTC. Translated: CASSSPGQGDEQYF.

This clonotype was observed a few times. The rearrangement links TRBV6-1 to TRBJ1-1; TRBD1 aligns across 9 bases. Trimming removed 5 bases from V and 3 bases from J; junction bases left unmatched: 7. CDR3 length equals 15 residues. Germline CDR1 MNHNS, CDR2 SASEGT. CDR3 DNA: TGTGCCAGCAGTCGGACGGACAGGGGCTACACTGAAGCTTTCTTT. Translating it yields CASSRTDRGYTEAFF.

Only one count was recorded for this clonotype. The rearrangement links TRBV28 to TRBJ2-7; D unclear. The CDR3 is 15 residues long. The V end lost 3 bases, the J end lost 1 base, and 13 bases lay between the germline ends. Germline V lookup: CDR1 MDHEN, CDR2 SYDVKM. CDR3 residues: CASSFLSGQSYEQYF. For the CDR3, the DNA is TGTGCCAGCAGTTTCCTAAGTGGGCAGTCCTACGAGCAGTACTTC.

Points on this clonotype: An end of the junction does not agree with germline; a read error may underlie this. J is TRBJ2-5 and V is TRBV6-1; D possibly matches TRBD1 or TRBD2 (5 bases each). CDR3 size: 13 residues. The germline V gene has CDR1 MNHNS and CDR2 SASEGT. The CDR3 region is CASSRDGQGTQYF. Here the CDR3 DNA reads TGTGCCAGCAGTCGGGACGGGCAAGGGACCCAGTACTTC.

The V and J genes are TRBV5-4 and TRBJ2-7, with TRBD2 matching over 11 bases. CDR1 SGHNT and CDR2 YYREEE come from the germline V gene (reference sequence). With V trimmed by 4 bases and J by 2 bases, 8 bases remained unmatched. This CDR3 contains 16 residues. CDR3 sequence reads: CASSPSSGRTAYEQYF. The CDR3, as DNA: TGTGCCAGCAGCCCCTCTAGCGGGAGGACCGCCTACGAGCAGTACTTC.

This chain joins TRBV4-2 and TRBJ2-5; no clear D gene. V was cut by 4 bases and J by 2 bases, with 8 bases left in between. In germline, CDR1 is LGHNA, CDR2 YNFKEQ. CDR3 length equals 13 residues. The CDR3 here is CASSPTTQETQYF. The CDR3 bases are TGTGCCAGCAGCCCGACCACGCAAGAGACCCAGTACTTC.

This clonotype was recorded a few times. The chain links TRBV20-1 to TRBJ1-2; D uncertain. V was clipped by 3 bases and J by 8 bases, with 10 bases between them. Germline CDR1 is DFQATT and CDR2 is SNEGSKA (reference sequence). The CDR3 covers 11 residues. The CDR3 region is CSARDFRGYTF. The CDR3 DNA is TGCAGTGCTAGGGACTTTCGAGGCTACACCTTC.

CDR3 bases: TGTGCCAGCAATACTGAGGTCGGCTACACCTTC. Translating gives CASNTEVGYTF. The chain couples TRBV28 to TRBJ1-2; D is unclear. V was shortened by 7 bases and J by 8 bases, with 11 bases between the two germline ends. Per germline, CDR1 MDHEN and CDR2 SYDVKM. The CDR3 is 11 residues long.

V is TRBV10-3 and J is TRBJ1-1, with D possibly being TRBD1 (5 bases). The CDR3 loop spans 15 amino acids. Between the trimmed V and J ends, which lost 8 bases and 1 base, there was a span of 17 bases. Germline V gene sequence: CDR1 ENHRY, CDR2 SYGVKD. The CDR3 loop is CAIGRGTLGNTEAFF. CDR3 coding DNA: TGTGCCATCGGGAGGGGAACGTTGGGGAACACTGAAGCTTTCTTT.

This clonotype showed up just a few times. The V gene is TRBV20-1, the J gene TRBJ2-7, with a tentative D call TRBD2 (6 bases). The germline V and J ends were trimmed by 6 bases and 4 bases, with 16 bases remaining between them. Germline loops: CDR1 DFQATT, CDR2 SNEGSKA (reference sequence). This CDR3 spans 13 amino acids. The CDR3 loop reads CSAPKTSGYEQYF. The CDR3 DNA sequence: TGCAGTGCCCCTAAGACCAGCGGGTACGAGCAGTACTTC.

V usage is TRBV27 and J usage is TRBJ1-5; TRBD1 aligns across 7 bases. Germline V gene sequence: CDR1 MNHEY, CDR2 SMNVEV (reference sequence). J gave up 7 bases and V 8 bases, and 14 bases lay outside the gene matches. The CDR3 spans 15 residues. The CDR3 loop is CASASQQGRRQPQHF. In nucleotides, the CDR3 is TGTGCCAGCGCTTCCCAACAGGGGCGACGGCAGCCCCAGCATTTT.

This clonotype was recorded a few times. The chain carries TRBV5-1 and TRBJ2-1; 13 bases agree with TRBD2. Germline assignment: CDR1 SGHRS and CDR2 YFSETQ. With 7 bases clipped from V and 0 bases from J, the junction kept 7 bases outside the gene matches. CDR3 length: 17 residues. Written as DNA, the CDR3 is TGCGCCAGCTGGTGGACTAGCGGGAGTAGCTCCTACAATGAGCAGTTCTTC. The encoded protein is CASWWTSGSSSYNEQFF.

The chain couples TRBV11-1 to TRBJ2-2; tentatively, D is TRBD1 or TRBD2 (6 bases each). CDR1 is SGHAT, CDR2 FQDESV, per germline (reference sequence). With 5 bases removed from V and 2 bases from J, the gap between germline ends came to 12 bases. The CDR3 has 15 amino acids. CDR3 sequence reads: CASSRGTRNTGELFF. The CDR3 region has the DNA TGTGCCAGCAGCCGCGGGACACGAAACACCGGGGAGCTGTTTTTT.

This clonotype is medium-sized (0.01 to 0.1%). The J gene is TRBJ1-2, the V gene TRBV10-3; D might be TRBD1 (6 bases). This CDR3 has 16 amino acids. Per germline, CDR1 ENHRY and CDR2 SYGVKD. The ends were cut back, 11 bases at V and 2 bases at J, with 24 bases in the middle. CDR3 nucleotide sequence: TGTGCCGCCCGGGGGCTGCTAGACTCAAAAAACTATGGCTACACCTTC. The encoded protein is CAARGLLDSKNYGYTF.

This clonotype has more than one count but fewer than ten. The rearrangement joins TRBV11-2 to TRBJ2-3; D call uncertain. CDR3 length equals 14 residues. Trimming took 5 bases from V and 2 from J, leaving 11 bases between them. Germline V gene lookup returns CDR1 SGHAT and CDR2 FQNNGV. The CDR3 bases are TGTGCCAGCAGCCCCCGCTTGGCCACAGATACGCAGTATTTT. This gives the protein CASSPRLATDTQYF. The variable domain in full, completed from reference TRBV11-2 and TRBJ2-3, reads EAGVAQSPRYKIIEKRQSVAFWCNPISGHATLYWYQQILGQGPKLLIQFQNNGVVDDSQLPKDRFSAERLKGVDSTLKIQPAKLEDSAVYLCASSPRLATDTQYFGPGTRLTVL.

The chain couples TRBV7-2 to TRBJ2-7; D call uncertain. V was pared by 5 bases and J by 4 bases, with 6 bases between. The CDR3 spans 11 residues. Germline CDR1 SGHTA, CDR2 FQGNSA. The CDR3 DNA reads TGTGCCAGCAGCCCCAGATACGAGCAGTACTTC. Its translation: CASSPRYEQYF.

The V gene is TRBV7-3, the J gene TRBJ2-7, with 10 bases aligning to TRBD2. The CDR3 covers 15 residues. Germline V gives CDR1 SGHTA, CDR2 FQGTGA. Trimming cost V 2 bases and J 4 bases; bases outside gene matches: 5. CDR3 loop: CASSLGGSGRYEQYF. For the CDR3, the DNA is TGTGCCAGCAGCTTAGGTGGTAGCGGGAGGTACGAGCAGTACTTC.

The rearrangement joins TRBV11-3 to TRBJ2-2; D not certain. CDR1 SGHNT and CDR2 YENEEA come from the germline V gene. V dropped 5 bases and J dropped 4 bases, with 11 bases sitting between them. CDR3 size: 14 residues. The CDR3 region is CASSPRTGTGELFF. The CDR3 DNA reads TGTGCCAGCAGCCCTCGGACGGGCACCGGGGAGCTGTTTTTT.

V and J are TRBV28 and TRBJ1-3; D remains ambiguous. The CDR3 contains 13 residues. V lost 6 bases, J lost 4 bases, and 10 bases lay in between. The germline gives CDR1 MDHEN, CDR2 SYDVKM. CDR3 in amino acids: CASRRQSGNTIYF. CDR3 sequence (DNA): TGTGCCAGCAGACGGCAATCAGGAAACACCATATATTTT. Full variable domain (missing parts from reference TRBV28 and TRBJ1-3): DVKVTQSSRYLVKRTGEKVFLECVQDMDHENMFWYRQDPGLGLRLIYFSYDVKMKEKGDIPEGYSVSREKKERFSLILESASTNQTSMYLCASRRQSGNTIYFGEGSWLTVV.

This chain joins TRBV7-2 and TRBJ2-1; D gene unclear. The length of the CDR3 is 17 residues. The V gene's germline CDR1 is SGHTA and CDR2 FQGNSA. V dropped 1 base and J dropped 1 base, with 14 bases sitting between them. The CDR3 nucleotides read TGTGCCAGCAGCTTAGACGGGCCCACGAAGTCCTACAATGAGCAGTTCTTC. Translation: CASSLDGPTKSYNEQFF.

The chain is built from TRBV7-2 and TRBJ1-2; TRBD1 is a possible D gene (6 bases). CDR1 and CDR2 (germline): SGHTA, FQGNSA. This CDR3 is 12 amino acids long. V was shortened by 4 bases and J by 10 bases, with 13 bases between the two germline ends. The CDR3 here is CASSSYRGDYTF. The CDR3 nucleotides are TGTGCCAGCAGCTCCTATAGGGGGGACTACACCTTC.

The chain is built from TRBV5-1 and TRBJ2-4, with D possibly called TRBD1 or TRBD2 (5 bases each). The CDR3 spans 15 residues. V shed 0 bases and J shed 6 bases, with 13 bases lying between them. Germline CDR1 is SGHRS and CDR2 is YFSETQ. The CDR3 spells CASSLGQGVLNIQYF. In DNA form, the CDR3 reads TGCGCCAGCAGCTTGGGGCAGGGAGTGCTAAACATTCAGTACTTC.